Shown below are 14 T cell receptor beta chains from a single sample sequenced in a study of shared clonotypes between healthy human individuals (dated by TCRdb to 2020 to 2021). Libraries came from the immunoSEQ multiplex PCR assay. TCRdb holds this immuneACCESS table with in-frame rearrangements only. Some clones are missing; in checked studies, unresolved V genes explain under half, and the rest has no known cause. Counted in this sample were fewer than 600,000 clones; 70% to 80% of them appeared once. Around 12% of the sample lies in the top ten. Sequenced material: PBMCs. All receptors derive from a woman aged 35 to 49 in good health. Some clones in this sample may be carry-over from other donors' samples.

The gene calls are TRBV6-1 and TRBJ2-7, with 10 nucleotides matching TRBD1. This CDR3 is 15 amino acids long. The V segment lost 7 bases and the J segment 2 bases; nucleotides outside the gene matches: 8. Germline CDR1 reads MNHNS; CDR2 reads SASEGT. The CDR3 reads CASIKDRGTPYEQYF. DNA of the CDR3: TGTGCCAGCATTAAGGACAGGGGGACCCCCTACGAGCAGTACTTC.

This chain uses TRBV30 with TRBJ1-4, with TRBD1 matching over 9 bases. The CDR3 extends over 18 amino acids. With 3 bases clipped from V and 8 bases from J, the junction kept 19 bases outside the gene matches. Germline values: CDR1 GTSNPN, CDR2 SVGIG (reference sequence). CDR3 sequence reads: CAWRLGRTPGTGLEKLFF. The CDR3 nucleotides read TGTGCCTGGAGACTCGGTCGAACCCCCGGGACAGGGCTCGAAAAACTGTTTTTT.

This clone was recorded only once. This probably arose from a read error, given a far larger clone one base away. The identical CDR3 is also encoded by other nucleotide sequences in the sample. CDR3 nucleotides: TGTGCCAGCAGCTTGGCTGAAAGAGAGGATCAGCCCCAGCATTTT. Its protein is CASSLAEREDQPQHF. This chain uses TRBV5-6 with TRBJ1-5; D not certain. The CDR3 is 15 amino acids. Germline CDR1 SGHDT, CDR2 YYEEEE. V lost 0 bases and J 5 bases, leaving 12 bases between the germline ends.

This chain uses TRBV6-6 with TRBJ1-4; TRBD1 agrees at 7 bases. There are 14 residues in the CDR3. Germline V gives CDR1 MNHNY, CDR2 SVGAGI (reference sequence). J lost 3 bases, V lost 11 bases, and 9 bases had no gene match. The DNA for the CDR3 is TGTGCCGGCCGGGACAGCAGGTCTAATGAAAAACTGTTTTTT. Encoded protein: CAGRDSRSNEKLFF.

This clone has a count of ten or more. The chain couples TRBV15 to TRBJ1-1; D is unresolved. Germline V lookup: CDR1 LNHNV, CDR2 YYDKDF (reference sequence). CDR3 length equals 15 residues. Deletions cut 1 base from V and 5 bases from J, with 14 bases between. The CDR3 spells CATSRVQVPWTEAFF. CDR3 nucleotides: TGTGCCACCAGCAGAGTGCAGGTCCCGTGGACTGAAGCTTTCTTT.

In this sample, this clone turned up a few times. The chain has TRBV4-1 and TRBJ2-5; 14 nucleotides agree with TRBD2. CDR3 length equals 18 residues. Germline V gives CDR1 MGHRA, CDR2 YSYEKL. V was clipped by 0 bases and J by 5 bases; unmatched bases: 8. The CDR3 here is CASSQEGTSGSGGETQYF. CDR3 DNA: TGCGCCAGCAGCCAAGAGGGGACTAGCGGGAGTGGCGGCGAGACCCAGTACTTC.

This clone was counted only a few times. This chain links TRBV9 with TRBJ2-3, with D possibly being TRBD1 or TRBD2 (5 bases each). The V gene's germline CDR1 is SGDLS and CDR2 YYNGEE. CDR3 size: 19 residues. The germline V and J ends were trimmed by 0 bases and 3 bases, with 23 bases remaining between them. The CDR3 protein is CASSVEGPGRGVTTDTQYF. The CDR3 region has the DNA TGTGCCAGCAGCGTAGAGGGGCCCGGGCGAGGGGTGACTACAGATACGCAGTATTTT.

In its sample, this clone was seen many times. The V and J genes are TRBV10-1 and TRBJ2-1; the match to TRBD2 covers 13 bases. CDR3 length: 18 amino acids. Germline V gene data show CDR1 as WNHNN and CDR2 as SYGVQD (reference sequence). The J segment lost 3 bases and the V segment lost 3 bases, leaving 8 bases of the junction unmatched. The CDR3 here is CASSDRRTSGSSYNEQFF. The CDR3 region has the DNA TGCGCCAGCAGTGACCGCCGGACTAGCGGGAGCAGCTACAATGAGCAGTTCTTC.

The chain couples TRBV19 to TRBJ2-7; 9 bases agree with TRBD1. This CDR3 has 15 residues. The germline V gene encodes CDR1 LNHDA and CDR2 SQIVND (reference sequence). Trimming cost V 5 bases and J 2 bases; bases outside gene matches: 7. The CDR3 nucleotides read TGTGCCAGTAGTCTGCGGACAGGGGATGCCTACGAGCAGTACTTC. Its protein product is CASSLRTGDAYEQYF.

The chain joins TRBV7-2 to TRBJ2-3; the match to TRBD2 covers 8 bases. CDR1 and CDR2 (germline): SGHTA, FQGNSA. This CDR3 contains 16 residues. The ends lost 1 base at V and 1 base at J; junction bases unmatched: 4. The CDR3 DNA follows: TGTGCCAGCAGCTTAGTCGGTAGCGGGGGCACAGATACGCAGTATTTT. Translation: CASSLVGSGGTDTQYF.

The V gene is TRBV28, the J gene TRBJ1-5, with 7 bases aligning to TRBD1. Losses at the gene ends were 5 bases for V and 6 bases for J; bases not matched to a gene: 19. The germline V gene has CDR1 MDHEN and CDR2 SYDVKM. The CDR3 contains 18 residues. CDR3 nucleotides: TGTGCCAGCAGTCCAGCAGCTATAGGGACAGCCGCCGGTCAGCCCCAGCATTTT. Amino acids: CASSPAAIGTAAGQPQHF.

The chain is built from TRBV6-1 and TRBJ2-1, with 10 bases fitting TRBD2. The length of the CDR3 is 15 residues. V lost 7 bases to trimming and J lost 7 bases; unmatched junction nucleotides: 10. Germline V lookup: CDR1 MNHNS, CDR2 SASEGT. The CDR3 bases are TGTGCCAGCAATCCCGATGCTAGCGGGAGTAATGAGCAGTTCTTC. Protein product: CASNPDASGSNEQFF.

About this clone itself: Since a far larger clone is one base different, this is likely a read error. CDR3: CASSTSGGRSYEQYF. As DNA, the CDR3 is TGCGCCAGCAGTACTAGCGGGGGTAGATCCTACGAGCAGTACTTC. The chain employs TRBV5-1 and TRBJ2-7; 11 bases line up with TRBD2. The germline V gene encodes CDR1 SGHRS and CDR2 YFSETQ. J lost 1 base, V lost 5 bases, and 5 bases had no gene match. CDR3 length: 15 amino acids.

Written as DNA, the CDR3 is TGTGCCAGCAGCACCTCTAGCGGGAGGGCCGGAGAGACCCAGTACTTC. Translation: CASSTSSGRAGETQYF. V and J are TRBV11-2 and TRBJ2-5, with 12 nucleotides matching TRBD2. The germline CDR1 and CDR2 sequences are SGHAT and FQNNGV. The V segment lost 5 bases and the J segment 4 bases; nucleotides outside the gene matches: 8. The CDR3 sequence is 16 residues long.